This T cell receptor (beta chain) was captured by sequencing in a study of shared clonotypes between healthy human individuals. General study points: A small donor pool kept down the genetic and exposure-history diversity that was represented. Apart from blood, nothing was sampled; tissue repertoires likely differ.

Every donor was a Caucasian adult from Nashville, Tennessee. Germline-derived CDR1 and CDR2 are SGHRS and YFSETQ. The V gene end was trimmed by 4 bases and the J gene end by 4 bases; junction bases not matched to a gene: 9. This CDR3 spans 15 amino acids. Samples underwent the assay at deep level. Produced via immunoSEQ multiplex PCR; TCRdb's table is partial and in-frame only. The data contain 950,000 to 1,200,000 clones, around three quarters of them singletons. The table lists this clone with many counts. Its antigen remains unidentified. The receptor comes from a man between 18 and 35 years old in good health. Some clones in this sample may be carry-over from other donors' samples. Sequencing was performed on memory CD4+ T cells from PBMCs. Subset specified: CD45RA-negative fraction. V usage is TRBV5-1 and J usage is TRBJ2-7, with 9 bases that match TRBD1. In nucleotides, the CDR3 is TGCGCCAGCAGCAGGACAGGGGTGGGACTATACGAGCAGTACTTC. Translation: CASSRTGVGLYEQYF.